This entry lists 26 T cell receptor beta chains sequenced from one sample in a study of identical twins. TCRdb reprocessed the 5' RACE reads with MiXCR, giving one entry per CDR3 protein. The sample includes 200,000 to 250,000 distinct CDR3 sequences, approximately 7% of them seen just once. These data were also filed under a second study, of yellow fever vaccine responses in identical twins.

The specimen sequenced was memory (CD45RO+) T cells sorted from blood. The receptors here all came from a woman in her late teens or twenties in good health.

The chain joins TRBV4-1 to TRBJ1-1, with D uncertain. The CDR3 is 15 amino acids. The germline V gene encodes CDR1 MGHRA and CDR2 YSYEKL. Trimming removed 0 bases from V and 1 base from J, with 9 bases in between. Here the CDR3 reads CASSQELTPNTEAFF. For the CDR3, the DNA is TGCGCCAGCAGCCAAGAATTGACACCGAACACTGAAGCTTTCTTT.

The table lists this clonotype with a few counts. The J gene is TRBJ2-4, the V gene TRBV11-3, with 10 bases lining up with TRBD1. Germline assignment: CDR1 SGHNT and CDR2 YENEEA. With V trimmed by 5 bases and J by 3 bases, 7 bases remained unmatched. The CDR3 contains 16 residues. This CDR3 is CASSAPTGGGKNIQYF. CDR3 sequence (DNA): TGTGCCAGCAGCGCCCCGACAGGGGGCGGCAAAAACATTCAGTACTTC.

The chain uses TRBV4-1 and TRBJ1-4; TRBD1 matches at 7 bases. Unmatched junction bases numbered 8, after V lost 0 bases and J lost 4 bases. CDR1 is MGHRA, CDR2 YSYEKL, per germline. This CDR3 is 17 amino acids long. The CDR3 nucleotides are TGCGCCAGCAGCCAAGATGGGGGACAGAACTATAATGAAAAACTGTTTTTT. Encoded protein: CASSQDGGQNYNEKLFF.

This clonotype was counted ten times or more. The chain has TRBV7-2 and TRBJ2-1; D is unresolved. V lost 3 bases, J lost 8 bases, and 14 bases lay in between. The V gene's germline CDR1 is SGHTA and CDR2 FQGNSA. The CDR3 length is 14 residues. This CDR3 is CASSFQIPGYEQFF. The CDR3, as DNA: TGTGCCAGCAGCTTCCAAATCCCCGGCTATGAGCAGTTCTTC.

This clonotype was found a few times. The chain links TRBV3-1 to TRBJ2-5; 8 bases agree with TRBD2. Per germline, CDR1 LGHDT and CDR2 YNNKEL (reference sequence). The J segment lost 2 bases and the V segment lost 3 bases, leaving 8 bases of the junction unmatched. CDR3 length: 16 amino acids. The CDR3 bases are TGTGCCAGCAGCCAGAGGGCGGGGGGTTTACAAGAGACCCAGTACTTC. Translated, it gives CASSQRAGGLQETQYF.

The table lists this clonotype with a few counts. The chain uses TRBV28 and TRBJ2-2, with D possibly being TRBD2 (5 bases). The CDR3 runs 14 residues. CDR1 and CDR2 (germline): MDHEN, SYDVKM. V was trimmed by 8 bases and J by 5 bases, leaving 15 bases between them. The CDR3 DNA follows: TGTGCCAGCTTTTCCGCAGCGGCGACCGGGGAGCTGTTTTTT. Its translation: CASFSAAATGELFF. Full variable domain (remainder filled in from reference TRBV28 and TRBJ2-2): DVKVTQSSRYLVKRTGEKVFLECVQDMDHENMFWYRQDPGLGLRLIYFSYDVKMKEKGDIPEGYSVSREKKERFSLILESASTNQTSMYLCASFSAAATGELFFGEGSRLTVL.

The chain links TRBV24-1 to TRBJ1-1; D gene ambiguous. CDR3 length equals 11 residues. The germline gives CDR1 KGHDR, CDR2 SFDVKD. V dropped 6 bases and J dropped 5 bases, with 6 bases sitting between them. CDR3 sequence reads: CATSRGTEAFF. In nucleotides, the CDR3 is TGTGCCACCAGTCGGGGAACTGAAGCTTTCTTT.

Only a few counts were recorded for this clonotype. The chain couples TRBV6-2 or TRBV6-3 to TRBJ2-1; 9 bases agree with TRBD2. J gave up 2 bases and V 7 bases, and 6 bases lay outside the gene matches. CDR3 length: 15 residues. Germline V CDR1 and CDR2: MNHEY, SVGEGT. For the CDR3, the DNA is TGTGCCAGCATCGGAGCGGGAGGCCCCTACAATGAGCAGTTCTTC. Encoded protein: CASIGAGGPYNEQFF.

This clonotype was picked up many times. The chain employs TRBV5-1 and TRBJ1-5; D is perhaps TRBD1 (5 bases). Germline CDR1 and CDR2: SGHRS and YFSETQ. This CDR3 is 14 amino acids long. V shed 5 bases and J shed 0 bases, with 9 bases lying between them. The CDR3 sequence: CASRAGDSNQPQHF. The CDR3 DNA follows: TGCGCCAGCAGAGCGGGGGATAGCAATCAGCCCCAGCATTTT.

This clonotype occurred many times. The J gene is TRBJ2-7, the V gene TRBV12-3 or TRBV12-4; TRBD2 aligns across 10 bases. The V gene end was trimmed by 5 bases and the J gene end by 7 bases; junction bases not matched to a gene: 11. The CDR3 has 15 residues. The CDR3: CASSTAASGSWEQYF. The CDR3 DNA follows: TGTGCCAGCAGTACCGCCGCTAGCGGGAGTTGGGAGCAGTACTTC.

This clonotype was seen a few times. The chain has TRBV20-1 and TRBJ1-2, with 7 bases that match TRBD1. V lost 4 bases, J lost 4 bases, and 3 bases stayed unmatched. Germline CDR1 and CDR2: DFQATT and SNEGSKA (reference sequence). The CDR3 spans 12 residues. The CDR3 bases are TGCAGTGCTACAGGGACAGCCTATGGCTACACCTTC. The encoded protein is CSATGTAYGYTF.

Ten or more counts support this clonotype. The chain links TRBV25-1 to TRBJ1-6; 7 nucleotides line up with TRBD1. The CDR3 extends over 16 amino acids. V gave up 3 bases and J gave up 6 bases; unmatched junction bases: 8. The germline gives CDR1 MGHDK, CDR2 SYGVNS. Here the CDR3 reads CASSDNRGGSNSPLHF. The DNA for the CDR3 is TGTGCCAGCAGTGACAACAGGGGTGGGAGTAATTCACCCCTCCACTTT.

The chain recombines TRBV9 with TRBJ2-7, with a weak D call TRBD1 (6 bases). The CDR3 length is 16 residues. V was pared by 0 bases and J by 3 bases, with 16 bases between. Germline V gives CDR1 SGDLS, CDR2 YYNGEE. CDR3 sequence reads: CASSVDEPGEGYEQYV. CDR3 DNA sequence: TGTGCCAGCAGCGTAGATGAGCCAGGGGAAGGCTACGAGCAGTACGTC.

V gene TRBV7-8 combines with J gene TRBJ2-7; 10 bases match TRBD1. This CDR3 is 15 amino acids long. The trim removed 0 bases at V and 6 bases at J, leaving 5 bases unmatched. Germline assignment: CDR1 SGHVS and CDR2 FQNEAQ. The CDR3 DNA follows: TGTGCCAGCAGCTTAGCAGGGACAGGGGTCCGCGAGCAGTACGTC. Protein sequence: CASSLAGTGVREQYV.

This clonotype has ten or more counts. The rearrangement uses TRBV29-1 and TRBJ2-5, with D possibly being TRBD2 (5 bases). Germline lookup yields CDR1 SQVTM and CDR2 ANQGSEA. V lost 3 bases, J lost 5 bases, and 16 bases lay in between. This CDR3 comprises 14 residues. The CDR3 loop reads CSVEWADLRETQYF. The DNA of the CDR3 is TGCAGCGTTGAGTGGGCGGACTTGAGGGAGACCCAGTACTTC. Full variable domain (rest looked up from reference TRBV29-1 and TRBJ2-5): SAVISQKPSRDICQRGTSLTIQCQVDSQVTMMFWYRQQPGQSLTLIATANQGSEATYESGFVIDKFPISRPNLTFSTLTVSNMSPEDSSIYLCSVEWADLRETQYFGPGTRLLVL.

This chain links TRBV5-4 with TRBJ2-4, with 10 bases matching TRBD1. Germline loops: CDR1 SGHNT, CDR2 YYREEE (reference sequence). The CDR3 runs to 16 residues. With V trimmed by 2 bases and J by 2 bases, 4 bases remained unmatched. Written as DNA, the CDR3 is TGTGCCAGCAGCTTTGGGACAGGGGTGACCAAAAACATTCAGTACTTC. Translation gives CASSFGTGVTKNIQYF. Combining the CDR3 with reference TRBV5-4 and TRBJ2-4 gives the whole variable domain ETGVTQSPTHLIKTRGQQVTLRCSSQSGHNTVSWYQQALGQGPQFIFQYYREEENGRGNFPPRFSGLQFPNYSSELNVNALELDDSALYLCASSFGTGVTKNIQYFGAGTRLSVL.

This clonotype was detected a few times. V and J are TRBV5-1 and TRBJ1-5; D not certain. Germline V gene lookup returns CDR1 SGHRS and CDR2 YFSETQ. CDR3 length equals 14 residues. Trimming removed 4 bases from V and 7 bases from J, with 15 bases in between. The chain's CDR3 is CASSPAGIGQPQHF. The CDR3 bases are TGCGCCAGCAGCCCGGCCGGGATAGGGCAGCCCCAGCATTTT.

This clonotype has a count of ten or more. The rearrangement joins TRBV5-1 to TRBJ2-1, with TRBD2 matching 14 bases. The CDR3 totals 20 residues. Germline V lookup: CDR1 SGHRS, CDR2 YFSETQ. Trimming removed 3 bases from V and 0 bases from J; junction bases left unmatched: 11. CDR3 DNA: TGCGCCAGCAGCTGGAAGACTAGCGGGGGGGCAGATTACTCCTACAATGAGCAGTTCTTC. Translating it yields CASSWKTSGGADYSYNEQFF.

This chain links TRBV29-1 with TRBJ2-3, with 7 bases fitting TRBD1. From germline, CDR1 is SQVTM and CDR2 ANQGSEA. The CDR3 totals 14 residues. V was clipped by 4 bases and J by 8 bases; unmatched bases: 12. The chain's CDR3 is CSVVETAGGSTQYF. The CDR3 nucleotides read TGCAGCGTTGTAGAAACGGCAGGGGGAAGTACGCAGTATTTT.

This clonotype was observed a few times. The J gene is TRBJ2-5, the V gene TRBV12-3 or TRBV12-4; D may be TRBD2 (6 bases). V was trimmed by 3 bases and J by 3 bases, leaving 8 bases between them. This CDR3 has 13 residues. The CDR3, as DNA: TGTGCCAGCAGTTTCGGGGGTAAAGAGACCCAGTACTTC. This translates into CASSFGGKETQYF.

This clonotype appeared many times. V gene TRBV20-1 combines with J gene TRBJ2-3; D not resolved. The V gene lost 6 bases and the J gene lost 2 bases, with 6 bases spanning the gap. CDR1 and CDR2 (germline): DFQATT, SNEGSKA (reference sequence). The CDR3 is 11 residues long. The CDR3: CSAGITDTQYF. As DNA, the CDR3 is TGCAGTGCGGGAATCACAGATACGCAGTATTTT.

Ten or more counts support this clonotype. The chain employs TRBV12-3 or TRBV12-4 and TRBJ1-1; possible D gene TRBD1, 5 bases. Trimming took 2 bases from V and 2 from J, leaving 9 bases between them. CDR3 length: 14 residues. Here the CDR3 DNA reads TGTGCCAGCAGTTTATGGACAATAAACACTGAAGCTTTCTTT. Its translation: CASSLWTINTEAFF.

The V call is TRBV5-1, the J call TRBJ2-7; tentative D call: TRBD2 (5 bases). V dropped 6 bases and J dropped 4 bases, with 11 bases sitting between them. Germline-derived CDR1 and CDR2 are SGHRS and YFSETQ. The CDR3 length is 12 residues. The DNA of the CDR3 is TGCGCCAGCACAAACGGGGAATACGAGCAGTACTTC. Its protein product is CASTNGEYEQYF.

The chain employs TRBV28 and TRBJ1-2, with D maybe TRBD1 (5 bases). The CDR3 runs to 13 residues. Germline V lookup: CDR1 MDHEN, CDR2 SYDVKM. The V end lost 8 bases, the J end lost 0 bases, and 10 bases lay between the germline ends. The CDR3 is CASGGGANYGYTF. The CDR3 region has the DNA TGTGCCAGCGGGGGAGGGGCTAACTATGGCTACACCTTC.

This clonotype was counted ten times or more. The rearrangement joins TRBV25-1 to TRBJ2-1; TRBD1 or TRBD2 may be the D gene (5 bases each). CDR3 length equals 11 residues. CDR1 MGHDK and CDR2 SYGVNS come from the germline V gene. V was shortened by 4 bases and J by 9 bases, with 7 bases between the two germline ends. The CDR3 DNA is TGTGCCAGCAGTGGGGACCTTGAGCAGTTCTTC. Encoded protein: CASSGDLEQFF.

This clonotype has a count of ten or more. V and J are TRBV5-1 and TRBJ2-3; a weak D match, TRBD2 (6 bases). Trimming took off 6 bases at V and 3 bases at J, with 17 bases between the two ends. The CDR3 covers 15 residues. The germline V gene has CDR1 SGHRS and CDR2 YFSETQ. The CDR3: CASTAGTQRTDTQYF. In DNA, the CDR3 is TGCGCCAGCACCGCCGGGACTCAGAGGACAGATACGCAGTATTTT.